The clone carrying this T cell receptor beta chain has at least ten counts. The entry originates in a study of breast tumors, draining lymph nodes, adjacent tissues. The CDR3 is 17 amino acids. From germline, CDR1 is MGHRA and CDR2 YSYEKL. Trimming took off 2 bases at V and 0 bases at J, with 13 bases between the two ends. Samples came from axillary lymph nodes draining the breast cancer. TCRdb recomputed calls from the multiplex PCR reads with MiXCR, one row per CDR3 protein. The data show 290,000 or so distinct CDR3 sequences, 30% seen once. The sequence was collected from a female donor with breast cancer. Some clones in this sample may be carry-over from other donors' samples. V and J are TRBV4-1 and TRBJ2-2; possibly TRBD1 for D (6 bases). Input material: axillary lymph node tissue. The CDR3 protein is CASSQPRGGANTGELFF. CDR3 DNA sequence: TGCGCCAGCAGCCAACCCAGGGGTGGGGCGAACACCGGGGAGCTGTTTTTT.